A selection of T cell receptor beta chains follows, all from one sample in a study of cytomegalovirus exposure and HLA in healthy donors. Using immunoSEQ multiplex PCR, the repertoire was profiled, and TCRdb retains in-frame clones only, with some absent. The table records 240,000 or so clones, 80% to 85% of them present only once. Sequencing was done on a sample of PBMCs. Source of these receptors: a woman aged 55-70 years in good health and CMV-seropositive. Both conserved end residues are part of each CDR3. The D gene is left open where the match is weak. Expanded clones get a size class; other rows say once, few or many, or leave the size out.

clone_size: .
d_call: .
j_call: TRBJ2-1
v_call: TRBV25-1
cdr3_nt: TGTGCCAGCAGTGTCGCGGGACTCAGCCCTAACAATGAGCAGTTCTTC
cdr3_aa: CASSVAGLSPNNEQFF

clone_size: .
d_call: .
j_call: TRBJ2-7
v_call: TRBV7-6
cdr3_nt: TGTGCCAGCAGCTTAGAACAGGGCTACGAGCAGTACTTC
cdr3_aa: CASSLEQGYEQYF

clone_size: .
d_call: .
j_call: TRBJ2-1
v_call: TRBV27
cdr3_nt: TGTGCCTCGTCGCTGGCCAGCTCCTACAATGAGCAGTTCTTC
cdr3_aa: CASSLASSYNEQFF

clone_size: .
d_call: TRBD1
j_call: TRBJ1-5
v_call: TRBV5-1
cdr3_nt: TGCGCCAGCAGCTTGGGTGGACAGGGGGATCAGCCCCAGCATTTT
cdr3_aa: CASSLGGQGDQPQHF

clone_size: .
d_call: .
j_call: TRBJ1-3
v_call: TRBV28
cdr3_nt: TGTGCCAGCAGTGGCGGGGGAATCTCTGGAAACACCATATATTTT
cdr3_aa: CASSGGGISGNTIYF

clone_size: .
d_call: .
j_call: TRBJ2-3
v_call: TRBV5-1
cdr3_nt: TGCGCCAGCAGCTTGGGGGGGCCCACAGATACGCAGTATTTT
cdr3_aa: CASSLGGPTDTQYF

clone_size: few
d_call: .
j_call: TRBJ2-7
v_call: TRBV11-2
cdr3_nt: TGTGCCAGCAGCCGGGGACGGGAGAGCTACGAGCAGTACTTC
cdr3_aa: CASSRGRESYEQYF

clone_size: once
d_call: .
j_call: TRBJ2-3
v_call: TRBV5-1
cdr3_nt: TGCGCCACCGCCGCAGGAGGGGCAGGGTTTGTTGCAGATACGCAGTATTTT
cdr3_aa: CATAAGGAGFVADTQYF

clone_size: .
d_call: TRBD1
j_call: TRBJ1-1
v_call: TRBV2
cdr3_nt: TGTGCCAGCAGCCTAGGGGGCTTAGCCGGGGCTTTCTTT
cdr3_aa: CASSLGGLAGAFF

clone_size: .
d_call: .
j_call: TRBJ2-6
v_call: TRBV5-6
cdr3_nt: TGTGCCAGCAGCCCCGTAGGAGCAGCCGGGGCCAACGTCCTGACTTTC
cdr3_aa: CASSPVGAAGANVLTF

clone_size: .
d_call: .
j_call: TRBJ1-1
v_call: TRBV7-3
cdr3_nt: TGTGCCAGCAGCCCCCAGTCCCCAGGGCCCACTGAAGCTTTCTTT
cdr3_aa: CASSPQSPGPTEAFF

clone_size: .
d_call: TRBD2
j_call: TRBJ2-1
v_call: TRBV28
cdr3_nt: TGTGCCAGCACCCCGGCCCTACTAGCGGGCTCCTACAATGAGCAGTTCTTC
cdr3_aa: CASTPALLAGSYNEQFF

clone_size: .
d_call: TRBD1
j_call: TRBJ1-1
v_call: TRBV4-1
cdr3_nt: TGCGCCAGCAGCGGTGGACAGGGGGTCAAGAACACTGAAGCTTTCTTT
cdr3_aa: CASSGGQGVKNTEAFF

clone_size: .
d_call: TRBD2
j_call: TRBJ2-1
v_call: TRBV9
cdr3_nt: TGTGCCAGCAGCGTGGTAGGCGGGAGGGCAAATGAGCAGTTCTTC
cdr3_aa: CASSVVGGRANEQFF

clone_size: few
d_call: .
j_call: TRBJ1-2
v_call: TRBV27
cdr3_nt: TGTGCCAGCAGTCACCGGGGAACTCTGGGCTACACCTTC
cdr3_aa: CASSHRGTLGYTF

clone_size: .
d_call: TRBD2
j_call: TRBJ2-2
v_call: TRBV28
cdr3_nt: TGTGCCAGCCGTCCGACTAGCTTGGGCGGGGAGCTGTTTTTT
cdr3_aa: CASRPTSLGGELFF